The sample holds a few counts of the clone carrying this TCR beta chain. Its antigen is not identified. This sample stems from a study of response to subunit inactivated influenza vaccine. Study results and caveats: With each seasonal influenza vaccination, the authors suggested, few new T cells are recruited.

Using its own MiXCR run on the RT-PCR reads, TCRdb lists one record per CDR3 protein. The sample consists of about 780,000 distinct CDR3 sequences, about 18% of them appearing once. V lost 1 base and J lost 7, with 14 bases in between. The germline gives CDR1 SEHNR, CDR2 FQNEAQ (reference sequence). The CDR3 sequence is 14 residues long. The receptor was derived from a man over 45 who received an inactivated influenza vaccine. The sequenced sample was PBMCs from blood, obtained approximately 5 days after vaccination. The V call is TRBV7-9, the J call TRBJ2-7, with D perhaps TRBD1 (6 bases). The CDR3 DNA is TGTGCCAGCAGCTTAGGGCAGTGGGGGCAGGAGCAGTACTTC. Protein: CASSLGQWGQEQYF.